The rows below give T cell receptor beta chains drawn from one sample of a study of T cell changes during pregnancy in multiple sclerosis. Profiled with immunoSEQ multiplex PCR; TCRdb holds only in-frame clones, not every one. The profile shows fewer than 90,000 clones, 94% of them singletons. Sequencing used peripheral blood, obtained after pregnancy. These receptors all come from a female donor in good health, enrolled as a control in a pregnancy study. Both conserved end residues are trimmed from each CDR3.

TRBV5-6	TRBJ1-5	ASSSQKDRDNQPQH
TRBV19	TRBJ2-1	ASSIVLAVYNEQF
TRBV7-2	TRBJ2-1	ASSLTSRPYNEQF
TRBV2	TRBJ2-3	ASSELTSGSPDTQY
TRBV30	TRBJ2-2	AWTVDSYTGELF
TRBV28	TRBJ2-7	ASSLISGISYEQY
TRBV28	TRBJ1-1	ASNPQGVNTEAF
TRBV5-1	TRBJ1-1	ASSLMGQGATEAF
TRBV18	TRBJ2-7	ASSPGLAGREQY
TRBV10-3	TRBJ2-7	AISTGTGVYEQY
TRBV19	TRBJ1-1	ASHQAGLGAEAF
TRBV7-9	TRBJ2-1	ASRRTRKEGEQF
TRBV7-7	TRBJ2-1	ASSLGIAGGENEQF
TRBV19	TRBJ1-4	ASSVFRGRDMNEKLF
TRBV19	TRBJ1-4	ASSKTPSVNEKLF
TRBV2	TRBJ2-7	ASSGGGAILSEQY
TRBV5-1	TRBJ2-1	ASSSSPDRSNEQF
TRBV2	TRBJ1-3	ASHSQTGNTIY
TRBV6-5	TRBJ2-7	ASRGASYYEQY
TRBV5-6	TRBJ2-3	ASRPTGGTDTQY
TRBV2	TRBJ2-3	ASSGGAVTDTQY
TRBV27	TRBJ2-7	ASSLSRTSGVEQY
TRBV27	TRBJ2-7	ASSFRGSSEQY
TRBV5-1	TRBJ2-7	ASSGTGAGEQY
TRBV28	TRBJ2-5	ASSFIATVQETQY
TRBV21-1	TRBJ2-7	ASRIGGLAYEQY
TRBV4-1	TRBJ2-7	ASSPLGGYEQY
TRBV18	TRBJ2-7	ASSPGAETSDEQY
TRBV10-3	TRBJ2-7	AISELRGRGEQY
TRBV19	TRBJ2-3	ASTPSANTDTQY
TRBV5-1	TRBJ2-5	ASSLGGAQETQY
TRBV11-2	TRBJ1-4	ASSRWGQATNEKLF
TRBV18	TRBJ2-3	ASSPATSTDTQY
TRBV28	TRBJ1-5	ASSFFRGNQPQH
TRBV30	TRBJ1-4	AWTPGSPGEKLF
TRBV19	TRBJ2-7	ASSIQGVSSYEQY
TRBV4-1	TRBJ1-2	ASSLVASTNYGYT
TRBV7-8	TRBJ2-1	ASSLDVQRSYNEQF
TRBV7-2	TRBJ2-2	AGTGDTGELF
TRBV20-1	TRBJ2-7	SAAPQGEQY
TRBV15	TRBJ1-5	ATSPRTGGLDSNQPQH
TRBV4-1	TRBJ2-3	ASSQDRGDTQY
TRBV5-1	TRBJ1-1	ASSSRGGPLSPTEAF
TRBV5-4	TRBJ1-1	ASSLVGGMGAEAF
TRBV7-2	TRBJ1-1	ASSTDSTNTEAF
TRBV5-1	TRBJ1-5	ASSVGTGLYQPQH
TRBV18	TRBJ2-1	ASSPPGTGLSYNEQF
TRBV25-1	TRBJ2-7	ASSPWTGTSEQY